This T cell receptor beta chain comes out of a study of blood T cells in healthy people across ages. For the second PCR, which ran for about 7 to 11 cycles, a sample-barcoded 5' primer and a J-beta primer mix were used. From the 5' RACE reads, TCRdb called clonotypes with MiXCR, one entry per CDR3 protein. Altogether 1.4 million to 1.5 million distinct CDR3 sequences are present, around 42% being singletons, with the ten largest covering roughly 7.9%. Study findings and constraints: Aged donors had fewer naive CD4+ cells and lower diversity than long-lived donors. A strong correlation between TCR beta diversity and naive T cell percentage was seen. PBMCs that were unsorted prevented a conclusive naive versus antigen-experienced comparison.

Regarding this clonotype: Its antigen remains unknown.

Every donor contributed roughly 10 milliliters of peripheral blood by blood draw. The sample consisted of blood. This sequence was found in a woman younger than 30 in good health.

CDR3 bases: TGTGCCACCGGGACTAGCGGGGGAGGAACAGATACGCAGTATTTT. Translation: CATGTSGGGTDTQYF. The rearrangement joins TRBV10-3 to TRBJ2-3; 14 bases line up with TRBD2. With V trimmed by 10 bases and J by 3 bases, 6 bases remained unmatched. CDR1 and CDR2 from the germline V gene are ENHRY and SYGVKD. The CDR3 is 15 amino acids.